These 2 T cell receptor beta chains share one sample of origin, sequenced in a study of beta chain features in type 1 diabetes (dated 2018 in TCRdb). These receptors' targets are unknown. On the study overall, not on this receptor specifically: Type 1 diabetes patients showed a moderate but significant shortening of TCRB CDR3 length in all four CD4+ subsets.

The library was produced with the immunoSEQ multiplex PCR assay. All of the isolated RNA was reverse transcribed with the High Capacity cDNA Reverse Transcription Kit, so expressed TCRB transcripts were sequenced. Imported from immuneACCESS, the table was reduced by TCRdb to in-frame sequences with V and J called. These copies leave out some clones; in studies compared against another copy, an unresolved V gene accounts for under half, and the cause of the remainder is not known. The sample table holds some 700,000 clones, of which roughly 13% were seen once. The ten biggest clones cover about 0.02% of the sample. Sequencing was carried out using naive CD4+ T cells from blood. The cell subset or site label corresponds to: true naive CD4+ T cells. The source is a man between 18 and 29 years old with type 1 diabetes.

The chain uses TRBV6-5 and TRBJ1-2; TRBD1 agrees at 7 bases. The V gene's germline CDR1 is MNHEY and CDR2 SVGAGI. The CDR3 has 12 residues. Trimming cost V 8 bases and J 6 bases; bases outside gene matches: 6. CDR3 region: CASLGGSNGYTF. For the CDR3, the DNA is TGTGCCAGCTTAGGGGGCAGCAATGGCTACACCTTC.

This clone was seen more than once but under ten times. The V and J genes are TRBV10-2 and TRBJ1-2; no firm D call. Germline V CDR1 and CDR2: WSHSY, SAAADI. V was trimmed by 8 bases and J by 6 bases, leaving 16 bases between them. CDR3 length equals 13 residues. The CDR3: CASSLGGYNGYTF. CDR3 in DNA: TGCGCCAGCTCCCTTGGAGGGTACAATGGCTACACCTTC.